The 15 T cell receptor beta chains reported below all come from one sample, sequenced in a study of T cell responses to AZD1222 COVID-19 vaccine. Measured with immunoSEQ multiplex PCR; TCRdb has only the in-frame clones, and not every one. The sample lists over 110,000 clones, around nine tenths occurring once. Sample: peripheral blood, taken on day 0 of AZD1222 vaccination. The receptors come from an adult in good health.

The rearrangement joins TRBV27 to TRBJ2-7; perhaps D is TRBD1 or TRBD2 (6 bases each). Germline CDR1 reads MNHEY; CDR2 reads SMNVEV (reference sequence). This CDR3 contains 14 residues. With 8 bases removed from V and 6 bases from J, the gap between germline ends came to 20 bases. DNA of the CDR3: TGTGCCAGCGCTCCGGGACCACGGGGGCCCGAGCAGTACTTC. The encoded protein is CASAPGPRGPEQYF.

This sequence joins TRBV7-8 and TRBJ2-3; 8 bases agree with TRBD2. The CDR3 runs 15 residues. Trimming took 5 bases from V and 2 from J; bases not matched to a gene: 6. Germline V lookup: CDR1 SGHVS, CDR2 FQNEAQ. The CDR3, as DNA: TGTGCCAGCAGCCCACTAGCGGAGCTCACAGATACGCAGTATTTT. Translation: CASSPLAELTDTQYF.

The V gene is TRBV28, the J gene TRBJ1-1; maybe TRBD1 (5 bases). The CDR3 contains 17 residues. The V end lost 7 bases, the J end lost 0 bases, and 21 bases lay between the germline ends. Germline V gene data show CDR1 as MDHEN and CDR2 as SYDVKM. The CDR3 here is CASNPVGGDRMNTEAFF. The CDR3 nucleotides are TGTGCCAGCAACCCTGTGGGGGGGGACCGTATGAACACTGAAGCTTTCTTT.

The V gene is TRBV5-1, the J gene TRBJ2-1, with D perhaps given as TRBD1 or TRBD2 (6 bases each). This CDR3 is 14 amino acids long. Trimming stripped 5 bases from V and 3 bases from J, with 12 bases between. Germline assignment: CDR1 SGHRS and CDR2 YFSETQ. The CDR3 loop reads CASSRGLDYNEQFF. CDR3 nucleotides: TGCGCCAGCAGTCGGGGGCTGGACTACAATGAGCAGTTCTTC.

DNA for the CDR3: TGTGCCAGCAGCCCAAGACAGGGAACGAACATTCAGTACTTC. It is translated as CASSPRQGTNIQYF. The chain is built from TRBV7-2 and TRBJ2-4; 7 bases agree with TRBD1. There are 14 residues in the CDR3. Germline V gene sequence: CDR1 SGHTA, CDR2 FQGNSA. V shed 5 bases and J 7 bases; nucleotides not matched to a gene: 8.

The V gene is TRBV11-2, the J gene TRBJ1-2, with D perhaps matching TRBD1 (5 bases). Germline V gene lookup returns CDR1 SGHAT and CDR2 FQNNGV. The ends were cut back, 6 bases at V and 6 bases at J, with 14 bases in the middle. CDR3 length equals 13 residues. The CDR3 nucleotides are TGTGCCAGCAGGCGTAGACAGCGAGATGGCTACACCTTC. This translates into CASRRRQRDGYTF.

The rearrangement links TRBV5-1 to TRBJ2-7, with 8 bases identical to TRBD2. The CDR3 length is 16 residues. The germline CDR1 and CDR2 sequences are SGHRS and YFSETQ. V lost 4 bases, J lost 2 bases, and 11 bases stayed unmatched. The CDR3 bases are TGCGCCAGCAGCCTCTCCGGGAGGGCCCTCGCCTACGAGCAGTACTTC. Protein sequence: CASSLSGRALAYEQYF.

The CDR3 coding sequence is TGTGCCAGCAGCTTGGAACCGAGCTCTGGAAACACCATATATTTT. It translates to CASSLEPSSGNTIYF. The chain uses TRBV5-4 and TRBJ1-3; D is uncertain. Germline V gene lookup returns CDR1 SGHNT and CDR2 YYREEE (reference sequence). Deletions cut 0 bases from V and 0 bases from J, with 7 bases between. The CDR3 length is 15 residues.

The V call is TRBV5-4, the J call TRBJ2-3; D might be TRBD2 (6 bases). Trimming pared 4 bases from V and 2 bases from J, leaving 17 bases between. The CDR3 length is 16 residues. CDR1 is SGHNT, CDR2 YYREEE, per germline (reference sequence). CDR3 sequence: CASSLIAERYTDTQYF. CDR3 coding DNA: TGTGCCAGCAGCCTCATAGCGGAGAGGTACACAGATACGCAGTATTTT.

The chain employs TRBV6-4 and TRBJ2-5; D unresolved. Germline CDR1 and CDR2: MRHNA and SNTAGT. The CDR3 contains 12 residues. Trimming cost V 4 bases and J 5 bases, with 8 bases left between them. Here the CDR3 DNA reads TGTGCCAGCAGTGCGATAGGGGAGACCCAGTACTTC. It specifies CASSAIGETQYF.

V is TRBV19 and J is TRBJ1-6; D unclear. The CDR3 has 15 amino acids. V shed 10 bases and J shed 0 bases, with 13 bases lying between them. The germline V gene has CDR1 LNHDA and CDR2 SQIVND (reference sequence). The DNA of the CDR3 is TGTGCCACCCAACGAAGGAGCTCCTATAATTCACCCCTCCACTTT. As protein: CATQRRSSYNSPLHF.

V and J are TRBV14 and TRBJ2-1; 9 bases match TRBD1. The germline V gene has CDR1 SGHDN and CDR2 FVKESK. The CDR3 covers 16 residues. With V trimmed by 4 bases and J by 3 bases, 7 bases remained unmatched. The CDR3 region is CASSRFRGQGYNEQFF. DNA for the CDR3: TGTGCCAGCAGCCGATTCCGGGGACAGGGCTACAATGAGCAGTTCTTC.

The chain links TRBV12-3 or TRBV12-4 to TRBJ1-5, with D hard to call. The CDR3 totals 12 residues. Trimming removed 8 bases from V and 5 bases from J, with 10 bases in between. The chain's CDR3 is CASGQMDQPQHF. In DNA, the CDR3 is TGTGCCAGCGGGCAGATGGATCAGCCCCAGCATTTT.

The rearrangement joins TRBV7-7 to TRBJ2-1; 12 bases align to TRBD2. Germline V gene lookup returns CDR1 SSHAT and CDR2 FNYEAQ (reference sequence). V lost 3 bases and J lost 7; bases outside the gene matches: 4. This CDR3 has 15 residues. In DNA form, the CDR3 reads TGTGCCAGCAGCTTGGGACTAGCGGGCCTTAATGAGCAGTTCTTC. The encoded protein is CASSLGLAGLNEQFF.

The rearrangement links TRBV5-6 to TRBJ1-1; D unresolved. The V end was cut by 4 bases, the J end by 5 bases, with 15 bases between. Germline-derived CDR1 and CDR2 are SGHDT and YYEEEE. The CDR3 covers 14 residues. In nucleotides, the CDR3 is TGTGCCAGCAGCCCCGGGGTTCGAGGGACTGAAGCTTTCTTT. Translation: CASSPGVRGTEAFF.